The clone carrying this T cell receptor (beta chain) was seen a handful of times. The antigen is unknown. They built TCR cDNA with 5'RACE template switching, a step that put in a universal primer site and UMIs. TCRdb reprocessed the 5' RACE reads via MiXCR and lists one record per CDR3 protein. The sample carries under 250,000 distinct CDR3 sequences, 6.9% recorded once. This entry belongs to a study of T cells after yellow fever vaccination. CDR3 length: 17 residues. Study-wide points: Subsequent to the booster, the majority of primary-vaccination clones reappeared (around 97% CD4, roughly 90% CD8). The secondary response showed a weaker magnitude and a faster peak, day 5 versus 15. A small share of clonotypes appeared in both CD4 and CD8 compartments.

Here the sequenced sample was CD4+ T cells sorted from PBMCs, taken 15 days after the yellow fever booster vaccination. The sequence was collected from a young man who received the YFV17D yellow fever vaccine. The V and J genes are TRBV21-1 and TRBJ2-7; the table's D call TRBD2 went unverified against the DNA. TRBV21-1 is given as a pseudogene. The CDR3 here is CASSRYYIERGRYEQYF. CDR3 nucleotides: TGTGCCAGCAGCCGATATTATATTGAGCGGGGCCGGTACGAGCAGTACTTC.